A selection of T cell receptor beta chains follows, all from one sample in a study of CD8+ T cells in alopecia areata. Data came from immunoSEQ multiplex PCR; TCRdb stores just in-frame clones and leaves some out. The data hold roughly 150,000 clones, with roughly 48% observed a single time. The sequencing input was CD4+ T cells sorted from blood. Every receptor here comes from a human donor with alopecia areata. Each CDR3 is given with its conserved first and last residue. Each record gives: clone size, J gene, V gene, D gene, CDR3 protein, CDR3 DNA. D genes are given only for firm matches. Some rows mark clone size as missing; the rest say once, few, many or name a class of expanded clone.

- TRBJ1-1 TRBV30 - CAWSVRVTEAFF TGTGCCTGGAGTGTAAGGGTAACTGAAGCTTTCTTT
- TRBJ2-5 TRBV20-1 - CSASPGETQYF TGCAGTGCTAGTCCGGGGGAGACCCAGTACTTC
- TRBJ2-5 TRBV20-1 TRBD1 CSATDRGTQYF TGCAGTGCTACGGACAGGGGGACCCAGTACTTC
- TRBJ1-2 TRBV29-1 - CSVEGGLSNYGYTF TGCAGCGTTGAGGGGGGCCTAAGCAACTATGGCTACACCTTC
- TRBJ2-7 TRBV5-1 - CASSLAGDEQYF TGCGCCAGCAGCTTGGCGGGAGACGAGCAGTACTTC
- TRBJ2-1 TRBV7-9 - CASSLVERNEQFF TGTGCCAGCAGCTTGGTGGAGCGCAATGAGCAGTTCTTC
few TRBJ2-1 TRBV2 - CASGGLIDNEQFF TGTGCCAGCGGTGGGCTGATCGACAATGAGCAGTTCTTC
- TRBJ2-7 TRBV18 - CASSPAGTRHEQYF TGTGCCAGCTCGCCCGCCGGGACACGCCACGAGCAGTACTTC
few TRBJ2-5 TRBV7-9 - CASSFDRARRGGETQYF TGTGCCAGCAGCTTCGACAGGGCCCGGCGGGGTGGAGAGACCCAGTACTTC
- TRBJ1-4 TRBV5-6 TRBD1 CASFGTGDTTTNEKLFF TGTGCCAGCTTCGGGACAGGGGATACTACAACTAATGAAAAACTGTTTTTT
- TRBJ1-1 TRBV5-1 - CASSLEVKTEAFF TGCGCCAGCAGCTTGGAGGTCAAGACTGAAGCTTTCTTT
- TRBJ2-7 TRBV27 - CASSPASSPPTMKQYF TGTGCCAGCAGTCCAGCTAGCTCTCCCCCTACAATGAAGCAGTACTTC
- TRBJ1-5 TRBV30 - CAWNGQQDQPQHF TGTGCCTGGAATGGGCAGCAAGATCAGCCCCAGCATTTT
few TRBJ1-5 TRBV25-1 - CASSPRTGNQPQHF TGTGCCAGCAGTCCGCGGACAGGCAATCAGCCCCAGCATTTT
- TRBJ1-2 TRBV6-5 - CASSSPRGTNYGYTF TGTGCCAGCAGTTCCCCGAGGGGTACCAACTATGGCTACACCTTC
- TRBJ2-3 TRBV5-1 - CASSLAPFPDTQYF TGCGCCAGCAGCTTGGCTCCATTCCCAGATACGCAGTATTTT
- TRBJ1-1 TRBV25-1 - CASGGTEAFF TGTGCCAGCGGGGGCACTGAAGCTTTCTTT
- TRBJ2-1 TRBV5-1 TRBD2 CASSLGGGLAGDEQFF TGCGCCAGCAGCTTGGGGGGAGGACTAGCGGGAGATGAGCAGTTCTTC